This T cell receptor beta chain was identified during a study of T-cell memory formation after mild COVID-19. Study overall: Largely donor-specific sequence clusters came from a couple of donors.

Broader study findings: CD8+ contracting clones occupied EMRA, while CD4+ ones occupied mainly CM and EM. Whereas later expanders leaned CD4+, clones contracting day 15 to 85 showed a balanced CD4/CD8 makeup.

The authors produced TCR alpha and TCR beta cDNA libraries with sample barcodes and UMIs by 5'RACE using constant-segment primers. TCRdb passed the 5' RACE reads through MiXCR, listing each CDR3 protein once. The sample consists of around 450,000 distinct CDR3 sequences, roughly 20% of them appearing once. As regards this clonotype: Its antigen is currently unknown. The junction differs from germline at one of its ends, possibly a read error.

This CDR3 is 16 amino acids long. The V gene's germline CDR1 is KGHDR and CDR2 SFDVKD. Material for sequencing was PBMCs or a T cell subset sorted from them (not recorded which). The sequence was obtained from an adult woman who had mild COVID-19 (a few samples of this study predate the infection). Cell type and time point are not known. This sequence joins TRBV24-1 and TRBJ2-2; possible D gene TRBD1, 6 bases. The CDR3 protein is CAISDPGTFNTGELFF. The CDR3 DNA sequence: TGTGCCATCAGTGATCCCGGGACATTTAACACCGGGGAGCTGTTTTTT.